This is a list of T cell receptor beta chains from one sample in a study of blood T cells in healthy people across ages. TCRdb reprocessed the 5' RACE reads with MiXCR, giving one entry per CDR3 protein. The sample has over a million distinct CDR3 sequences; approximately 59% are singletons. Material for sequencing was blood. Receptor source: a man in his late teens or twenties in good health. Each CDR3 is given without its conserved first and last residue. Part of the rows lack a size; the others show once, few, many or a class for expanded clones.

>TRBJ1-3|TRBV5-1|-|13
ASSLESGSRNTIY
>TRBJ2-7|TRBV20-1|-|11
SARRDPSYEQY
>TRBJ2-5|TRBV5-1|-|14
ASSPPRTGHQETQY
>TRBJ2-7|TRBV29-1|-|11
SAARSLSYEQY
>TRBJ2-6|TRBV27|-|15
ASSPTAGCSGGNVLT
>TRBJ1-2|TRBV28|-|13
ASSSRDRGIYGYT
>TRBJ1-2|TRBV4-2|-|14
ASSQDLDRPGDGYT
>TRBJ2-2|TRBV7-9|once|11
ASSFLETGELF
>TRBJ2-3|TRBV7-2|-|14
ASSLNHGARTDTQY
>TRBJ2-7|TRBV4-1|-|11
ASSPAVSYEQY
>TRBJ2-5|TRBV7-2|-|13
ASTAGPYTLEAQY
>TRBJ2-1|TRBV7-2|once|15
ASSLASTHFPYNEQF
>TRBJ1-1|TRBV4-2|-|11
ASSQEKVTEAF
>TRBJ2-3|TRBV29-1|few|12
SVEGLAGVDTQY
>TRBJ2-1|TRBV5-1|-|14
ASRPAWDGLYNEQF
>TRBJ2-1|TRBV7-8|-|13
ASSLLAGSNNEQF
>TRBJ2-5|TRBV29-1|-|12
SVSKAGGLETQN
>TRBJ2-5|TRBV6-6|-|12
ASSPATSPETQY
>TRBJ2-1|TRBV4-2|-|13
ASSLGLQGGNEQF
>TRBJ2-7|TRBV20-1|-|12
SAPVWVPSYEQY
>TRBJ1-1|TRBV20-1|-|14
SATGAEAQMNTEAF
>TRBJ2-5|TRBV3-1|-|13
ASSQTGHEQETQY
>TRBJ1-2|TRBV27|-|12
ASSLSTGSYGYT
>TRBJ2-7|TRBV27|-|11
ASGGQGTYEQY
>TRBJ2-7|TRBV27|-|14
ASSSANRDWLDEQY
>TRBJ2-3|TRBV25-1|-|11
ASSVLVSDTQY
>TRBJ1-2|TRBV12-3/TRBV12-4|-|12
ASSLAWGARGYT
>TRBJ2-7|TRBV7-6|-|11
ASREQPSYEQY
>TRBJ1-5|TRBV4-2|-|14
ASSQDDRQEPQPQH
>TRBJ2-1|TRBV29-1|-|14
SVDSRTGFTYNEQF
>TRBJ2-1|TRBV3-1|-|13
ASRRTSGYYNEQF
>TRBJ2-7|TRBV29-1|few|12
SVGAFGTAYEQY
>TRBJ1-2|TRBV7-9|-|13
ASSLTRQGNYGYT
>TRBJ1-2|TRBV28|-|10
ASKGQGNGYT
>TRBJ2-7|TRBV29-1|few|8
SVDLGEQY
>TRBJ2-7|TRBV7-9|-|11
ASSPVQEYEQY
>TRBJ1-2|TRBV5-1|-|11
ASSVTGQGGYT
>TRBJ2-5|TRBV7-9|-|17
ASSLLQIISRGLYETQY
>TRBJ2-1|TRBV29-1|-|12
SVGPPISYNEQF
>TRBJ2-1|TRBV7-9|-|13
ASRQGGGSYNEQF
>TRBJ1-2|TRBV12-3/TRBV12-4|-|9
ASSYRAGYT
>TRBJ2-1|TRBV4-1|-|16
ASSQHRQGLGSYNEQF
>TRBJ1-6|TRBV20-1|-|13
SARDHRTADSPLH
>TRBJ1-2|TRBV20-1|once|12
SAPARVEGYGYT
>TRBJ1-2|TRBV6-2/TRBV6-3|-|12
ASTRRQDPYGYT
>TRBJ2-5|TRBV20-1|-|12
SALPGASVSEQY
>TRBJ1-4|TRBV4-1|-|12
ASSEIGTNEKLF
>TRBJ1-2|TRBV4-2|-|12
ASSQVDRGYGYT
>TRBJ2-7|TRBV20-1|-|13
SATRDGPGIYEQY
>TRBJ2-1|TRBV7-6|few|13
ASSLEVAGSNEQF
>TRBJ2-7|TRBV4-2|-|12
ASGTGGNSYEQY
>TRBJ1-2|TRBV3-1|-|14
ASSRASMMGGYGYT
>TRBJ2-1|TRBV28|-|14
ASSPMTGGGYNEQF
>TRBJ2-1|TRBV6-5|-|11
ASRDRGYNEQF
>TRBJ2-1|TRBV6-5|-|12
ASRSGSTYNEQF
>TRBJ2-7|TRBV6-5|-|12
ASSYGLGAYEQY
>TRBJ2-7|TRBV4-1|few|13
ASSHPLAGGYEQY
>TRBJ2-1|TRBV11-2|-|16
ASSLGGGTAGDGNEQF
>TRBJ2-7|TRBV20-1|-|13
SARPPGQTSYEQY